A selection of T cell receptor beta chains follows, all from one sample in a study of shared clonotypes between healthy human individuals. Clones were read by immunoSEQ multiplex PCR, and TCRdb kept only the in-frame ones, dropping some. The table records millions of clones, approximately 94% of them present only once. The sample taken for sequencing was naive CD4+ T cells sorted from blood. The receptors were gathered from a man aged 18 to 29 in good health. Each CDR3 is given with its conserved first and last residue. Each record gives: CDR3 DNA, CDR3 protein, D gene, V gene, J gene, clone size. A D gene is named only where the DNA matches it firmly. Not every row has a clone size; where given, it reads once, few, many or a size class.

DNA: TGTGCCAGCAACCTTTGGGACAGGGCTTACGAGCAGTACTTC
CDR3: CASNLWDRAYEQYF
D: TRBD1
V: TRBV2
J: TRBJ2-7
size: NA

DNA: TGTGCCAGCAGCCTCCTGAGGGCAGGGCAAGAGACCCAGTACTTC
CDR3: CASSLLRAGQETQYF
D: NA
V: TRBV7-9
J: TRBJ2-5
size: NA

DNA: TGTGCCAGCAGTTTGTCCGGGACAGGGGTGGTTGGCGGCTACACCTTC
CDR3: CASSLSGTGVVGGYTF
D: TRBD1
V: TRBV28
J: TRBJ1-2
size: NA

DNA: TGTGCCAGCAGCGGCGAGGTTAATTTGAGTCGGCAGTTCTTC
CDR3: CASSGEVNLSRQFF
D: NA
V: TRBV5-5
J: TRBJ2-1
size: NA

DNA: TGTGCCAGCAGCCCCTCCGCAGGGACCCCCCCTAACTATGGCTACACCTTC
CDR3: CASSPSAGTPPNYGYTF
D: NA
V: TRBV7-2
J: TRBJ1-2
size: NA

DNA: TGTGCCAGCAGCAAAGTCTGCGTTATCTTAGGCTACACCTTC
CDR3: CASSKVCVILGYTF
D: NA
V: TRBV21-1
J: TRBJ1-2
size: NA

DNA: TGCGCCAGCAGCTTGTCGACAGATACGCAGTATTTT
CDR3: CASSLSTDTQYF
D: NA
V: TRBV5-1
J: TRBJ2-3
size: few

DNA: TGTGCCAGCAGTCCCCGGGGGGGGTTGAACACTGAAGCTTTCTTT
CDR3: CASSPRGGLNTEAFF
D: NA
V: TRBV27
J: TRBJ1-1
size: NA

DNA: TGTGCCAGCAGTATGACAGGGACGAGCAATCAGCCCCAGCATTTT
CDR3: CASSMTGTSNQPQHF
D: TRBD1
V: TRBV2
J: TRBJ1-5
size: NA

DNA: TGTGCCAGTAGTATACTTTTGGCAGGGAGTAGTGAAAAACTGTTTTTT
CDR3: CASSILLAGSSEKLFF
D: NA
V: TRBV19
J: TRBJ1-4
size: once

DNA: TGTGCCAGCAGCTTAGGTACTAGCAGCGTTGAGCAGTTCTTC
CDR3: CASSLGTSSVEQFF
D: NA
V: TRBV7-6
J: TRBJ2-1
size: NA

DNA: TGTGCCAGCAGCCAAGAAGCCTTCCTCGGTGAGCAGTTCTTC
CDR3: CASSQEAFLGEQFF
D: NA
V: TRBV14
J: TRBJ2-1
size: NA

DNA: TGTGCCAGCACCCGTACGGCGTGGGACACTGAAGCTTTCTTT
CDR3: CASTRTAWDTEAFF
D: NA
V: TRBV6-5
J: TRBJ1-1
size: once

DNA: TGTGCCACTAGGACTAGCGGGGGGTGGGAGACCCAGTACTTC
CDR3: CATRTSGGWETQYF
D: TRBD2
V: TRBV28
J: TRBJ2-5
size: NA

DNA: TGTGCCAGCAGTCGGGAAAGGGGACTAGCGGGGGACTACAATGAGCAGTTCTTC
CDR3: CASSRERGLAGDYNEQFF
D: TRBD2
V: TRBV5-5
J: TRBJ2-1
size: NA

DNA: TGTGCCAGCAGCTACCGGACAGGGGGAGTCCAAGAGACCCAGTACTTC
CDR3: CASSYRTGGVQETQYF
D: TRBD1
V: TRBV5-6
J: TRBJ2-5
size: NA

DNA: TGCGCCAGCAGACAAACCGGACAATCCTACGAGCAGTACTTC
CDR3: CASRQTGQSYEQYF
D: NA
V: TRBV4-1
J: TRBJ2-7
size: NA

DNA: TGTGCCAGCAGCGTCCGGGAGAACTATGGCTACACCTTC
CDR3: CASSVRENYGYTF
D: NA
V: TRBV5-4
J: TRBJ1-2
size: once

DNA: TGCGCCAGCAGCCCCATGTTACACAATCAGCCCCAGCATTTT
CDR3: CASSPMLHNQPQHF
D: NA
V: TRBV23-1
J: TRBJ1-5
size: NA

DNA: TGTGCCAGCAGCGCCAATTCACCCCTCCACTTT
CDR3: CASSANSPLHF
D: NA
V: TRBV11-2
J: TRBJ1-6
size: few

DNA: TGCGCCAGCAGCTCCGGAGGACAGGGAGGCTGGGGCTACACCTTC
CDR3: CASSSGGQGGWGYTF
D: TRBD1
V: TRBV5-1
J: TRBJ1-2
size: NA

DNA: TGCGCCAGCCTTCAGGGGGACACAGATACGCAGTATTTT
CDR3: CASLQGDTDTQYF
D: TRBD1
V: TRBV5-1
J: TRBJ2-3
size: NA

DNA: TGTGCCTGGAACCAGGACAGATCCTCTGGAAACACCATATATTTT
CDR3: CAWNQDRSSGNTIYF
D: NA
V: TRBV30
J: TRBJ1-3
size: few

DNA: TGTGCCAGCAGCGTAGGTGCTAGCGGGGGGGCAGATACGCAGTATTTT
CDR3: CASSVGASGGADTQYF
D: TRBD2
V: TRBV9
J: TRBJ2-3
size: once

DNA: TGTGCCAGCTCACCACGGTCGGGAATCAACAATGAGCAGTTCTTC
CDR3: CASSPRSGINNEQFF
D: NA
V: TRBV18
J: TRBJ2-1
size: NA

DNA: TGTGCCAGCAGCTTTGGTCGGCCCTACGAGCAGTACTTC
CDR3: CASSFGRPYEQYF
D: NA
V: TRBV7-2
J: TRBJ2-7
size: NA

DNA: TGTGCCAGCCGGAAGATCTTATCGGCCCAAGAGACCCAGTACTTC
CDR3: CASRKILSAQETQYF
D: NA
V: TRBV5-6
J: TRBJ2-5
size: NA

DNA: TGTGCCAGCAGCTTATTCGACACCGGGGAGCTGTTTTTT
CDR3: CASSLFDTGELFF
D: NA
V: TRBV11-3
J: TRBJ2-2
size: NA

DNA: TGTGCCTGGACAGGGTCCTACGAGCAGTACTTC
CDR3: CAWTGSYEQYF
D: NA
V: TRBV30
J: TRBJ2-7
size: NA

DNA: TGCGCCAGCAGCTTGGGGCCAGTTTGGTATTTT
CDR3: CASSLGPVWYF
D: NA
V: TRBV5-1
J: TRBJ2-3
size: NA

DNA: TGTGCCAGCAGCCCGACTCTTGCGGGGGGTGAGCAGTTCTTC
CDR3: CASSPTLAGGEQFF
D: TRBD2
V: TRBV9
J: TRBJ2-1
size: NA

DNA: TGCAGTGCTAGAGGTTTGGGTGAGCAGTTCTTC
CDR3: CSARGLGEQFF
D: NA
V: TRBV20-1
J: TRBJ2-1
size: NA

DNA: TGTGCCGAACAGGGCTCTGGAAACACCATATATTTT
CDR3: CAEQGSGNTIYF
D: NA
V: TRBV11-2
J: TRBJ1-3
size: NA

DNA: TGTGCCAGCAGCTCCTGGGGAGACAGGGGAGGGGCCGGGGAGCTGTTTTTT
CDR3: CASSSWGDRGGAGELFF
D: NA
V: TRBV7-8
J: TRBJ2-2
size: NA

DNA: TGTGCCAGCAGTGAAGGACTAGTAGCAGATACGCAGTATTTT
CDR3: CASSEGLVADTQYF
D: NA
V: TRBV6-1
J: TRBJ2-3
size: NA

DNA: TGTGCCAGCAGCTCCCGGACTAGCGGGAGTTTCGGCGGGGAGCTGTTTTTT
CDR3: CASSSRTSGSFGGELFF
D: TRBD2
V: TRBV7-2
J: TRBJ2-2
size: NA

DNA: TGCGCCAGCAGCTTGGGCGGACAGGGGAATTCACCCCTCCACTTT
CDR3: CASSLGGQGNSPLHF
D: TRBD1
V: TRBV5-1
J: TRBJ1-6
size: NA

DNA: TGTGCCAGTAACACCTATAGCAATCAGCCCCAGCATTTT
CDR3: CASNTYSNQPQHF
D: NA
V: TRBV19
J: TRBJ1-5
size: NA

DNA: TGTGCCTGGAGTATCTCAGGGGGGAGAGGACTATACAATGAGCAGTTCTTC
CDR3: CAWSISGGRGLYNEQFF
D: NA
V: TRBV30
J: TRBJ2-1
size: NA

DNA: TGTGCCAGCAGCATATGGGGGGCAGGGGCAGATACGCAGTATTTT
CDR3: CASSIWGAGADTQYF
D: NA
V: TRBV7-2
J: TRBJ2-3
size: NA

DNA: TGCGCCAGCAGCCAAGGTGGGACTAGCGGCAATGAGCAGTTCTTC
CDR3: CASSQGGTSGNEQFF
D: TRBD2
V: TRBV4-3
J: TRBJ2-1
size: once

DNA: TGTGCCAGCAGTGAGTCCCTATCCCCTAGCGGCTCCTACAATGAGCAGTTCTTC
CDR3: CASSESLSPSGSYNEQFF
D: TRBD2
V: TRBV25-1
J: TRBJ2-1
size: NA

DNA: TGTGCCAGCCAGATGACAGGGGGAGCTAAAAAACTGTTTTTT
CDR3: CASQMTGGAKKLFF
D: TRBD1
V: TRBV19
J: TRBJ1-4
size: NA

DNA: TGTGCCAGCAGCTTTAGCGGGTACTCCTACAATGAGCAGTTCTTC
CDR3: CASSFSGYSYNEQFF
D: TRBD2
V: TRBV7-2
J: TRBJ2-1
size: NA

DNA: TGTGCCAGCAGTCTAACACACTCTGGAAACACCATATATTTT
CDR3: CASSLTHSGNTIYF
D: NA
V: TRBV28
J: TRBJ1-3
size: NA

DNA: TGTGCCGGTAGGACGGACGATAATTCACCCCTCCACTTT
CDR3: CAGRTDDNSPLHF
D: NA
V: TRBV10-3
J: TRBJ1-6
size: NA

DNA: TGTGCCATCAGTGGGACTAATAAGAACTCCTACGAGCAGTACTTC
CDR3: CAISGTNKNSYEQYF
D: NA
V: TRBV10-3
J: TRBJ2-7
size: NA